This record concerns one T cell receptor (beta chain) sequence. What it binds is unknown. This sample is part of a study of T cell responses to AZD1222 COVID-19 vaccine. Points from the study as a whole: Donors were largely white British and mainly female; clonal diversity was possibly underestimated. Among AZD1222 vaccinees, only five or six were seropositive at baseline. Nearly half of unique spike-specific TCRs reportedly avoided B.1.351 and B.1.1.7 mutated regions.

Sequencing used immunoSEQ multiplex PCR; TCRdb keeps in-frame clones, though not all of them. The profile shows 140,000 to 150,000 clones, roughly 90% of them singletons. Second-dose timings of about 4 or about 12 weeks were pooled. This CDR3 has 13 amino acids. Germline V gene sequence: CDR1 MNHEY, CDR2 SMNVEV (reference sequence). The V and J ends lost 6 bases and 8 bases respectively, with 16 bases between them. The clonotype comes from an adult who received the AZD1222 COVID-19 vaccine. This material consisted of peripheral blood, taken 28 days after the second AZD1222 dose. The chain couples TRBV27 to TRBJ1-2, with D perhaps TRBD1 (5 bases). CDR3 amino acids: CASRWGRAGGYTF. The CDR3 region has the DNA TGTGCCAGCAGATGGGGCAGGGCGGGGGGCTACACCTTC.